The 3 T cell receptor beta chains given below trace back to one sample, sequenced in a study of blood T cell repertoires in COVID-19. TCRdb's table, derived via immunoSEQ multiplex PCR, lists solely in-frame clones and lacks some. The sample lists approximately 200,000 clones; approximately 90% were seen once. The sequencing sample was made of PBMCs or T cells enriched from blood (not recorded which). The source is a man younger than 45 who had recovered from COVID-19.

The chain joins TRBV5-6 to TRBJ2-2; the D gene is possibly TRBD2 (6 bases). The germline V gene has CDR1 SGHDT and CDR2 YYEEEE. Trimming removed 0 bases at V and 5 bases at J, with 11 bases between. The CDR3 runs 15 residues. In nucleotides, the CDR3 is TGTGCCAGCAGCTTGGCGGGGGTAGGGACCGGGGAGCTGTTTTTT. Residues: CASSLAGVGTGELFF.

V usage is TRBV3-1 (or the pseudogene TRBV3-2) and J usage is TRBJ2-2, with 9 bases aligning to TRBD2. The CDR3 loop spans 20 amino acids. V gave up 5 bases and J gave up 1 base; unmatched junction bases: 17. Germline CDR1 LGHDT, CDR2 YNNKEL (reference sequence). CDR3: CASSSQRFGLAGRNTGELFF. DNA for the CDR3: TGTGCCAGCAGCTCACAGAGGTTCGGCCTAGCGGGGAGGAACACCGGGGAGCTGTTTTTT.

This chain joins TRBV19 and TRBJ1-5, with 8 bases lining up with TRBD1. The CDR3 is 14 residues long. Germline trimming cut 10 bases from V and 0 bases from J; bases unmatched to any gene: 5. The germline V gene encodes CDR1 LNHDA and CDR2 SQIVND (reference sequence). The CDR3 nucleotides are TGTGCCACAAGGACAGGGAATAGCAATCAGCCCCAGCATTTT. Residues: CATRTGNSNQPQHF.